This TCR beta chain was documented in a study of cytomegalovirus exposure and HLA in healthy donors. General study points: In vitro experiments confirmed that three CMV-associated chains were specific for CMV antigens. Among TCR sequences, most were rare, though some public TCRs appeared in many donors.

The donors were in the approximately 110-subject validation cohort; that cohort was separate from the approximately 670-subject first cohort. Regarding this clone: What it recognizes is unknown.

There are 17 residues in the CDR3. Trimming took 1 base from V and 4 from J; bases not matched to a gene: 6. Germline CDR1 LGHNT, CDR2 FRNRAP. The repertoire was sequenced with immunoSEQ multiplex PCR; TCRdb's copy has only in-frame clones and lacks some. The sample contains around 130,000 clones, 88% of which appear only once. This rearrangement joins TRBV12-5 to TRBJ2-2; TRBD2 agrees at 10 bases. The sequence was collected from a man aged 25-45 years in good health and CMV-seronegative. The sequenced sample consisted of PBMCs. CDR3 loop: CASGLATSGDSTGELFF. In nucleotides, the CDR3 is TGTGCTAGTGGTTTGGCTACTAGCGGGGATTCCACCGGGGAGCTGTTTTTT.